This TCR beta chain was obtained from a study of T-cell reconstitution after alpha-beta-depleted transplantation in children. Construction of the TCRbeta library involved unique molecular identifiers. Each CDR3 protein gets one entry after TCRdb re-called the PCR reads with MiXCR. There are over 550,000 distinct CDR3 sequences in the sample; more than 9% occur only once, and 4% lies in the top ten. This clonotype has ten or more counts. Germline values: CDR1 ENHRY, CDR2 SYGVKD. The CDR3 spans 14 residues. V lost 5 bases and J 1 base, leaving 12 bases between the germline ends. The sample in question was PBMCs from the stem cell graft donor, obtained from the stem cell graft. The chain uses TRBV10-3 and TRBJ2-7, with a tentative D call TRBD1 (6 bases). The clonotype comes from a human donor who donated a stem cell graft to a child with acute myeloid leukemia. The CDR3 loop is CAISPPQGSYEQYF. CDR3 DNA sequence: TGTGCCATCAGTCCCCCACAGGGTTCCTACGAGCAGTACTTC.